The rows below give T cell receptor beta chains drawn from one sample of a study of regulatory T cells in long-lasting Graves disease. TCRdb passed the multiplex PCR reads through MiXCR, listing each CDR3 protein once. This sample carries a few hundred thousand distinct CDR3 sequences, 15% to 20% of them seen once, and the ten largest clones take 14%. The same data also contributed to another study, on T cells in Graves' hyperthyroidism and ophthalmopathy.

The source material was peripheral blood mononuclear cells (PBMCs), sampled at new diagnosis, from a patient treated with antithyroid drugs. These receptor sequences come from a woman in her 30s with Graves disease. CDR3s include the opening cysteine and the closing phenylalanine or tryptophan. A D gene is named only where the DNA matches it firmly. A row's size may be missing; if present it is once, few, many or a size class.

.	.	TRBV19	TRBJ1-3	CASSTTRETSGNTIYF	TGTGCCAGTAGTACTACAAGAGAAACTTCTGGAAACACCATATATTTT
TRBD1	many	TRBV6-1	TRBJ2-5	CASSLWTGRQETQYF	TGTGCCAGCAGTCTGTGGACAGGGCGCCAAGAGACCCAGTACTTC
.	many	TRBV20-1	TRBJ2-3	CSARDQGPDTQYF	TGCAGTGCTAGAGATCAGGGTCCAGATACGCAGTATTTT
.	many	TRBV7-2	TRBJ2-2	CASSLVIRAGELFF	TGTGCCAGCAGCTTAGTGATCAGGGCCGGGGAGCTGTTTTTT
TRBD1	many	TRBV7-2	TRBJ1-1	CASSSRTGLTEAFF	TGTGCCAGCAGCTCGCGGACAGGGCTCACTGAAGCTTTCTTT
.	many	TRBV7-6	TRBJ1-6	CASSPTGTEVSPLHF	TGTGCCAGCAGCCCCACCGGGACCGAGGTTTCACCCCTCCACTTT
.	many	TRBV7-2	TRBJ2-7	CASSLDLGRSSYEQYF	TGTGCCAGCAGCTTAGACCTAGGACGGAGCTCCTACGAGCAGTACTTC
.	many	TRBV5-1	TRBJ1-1	CASSPGYQITEAFF	TGCGCCAGCAGCCCGGGGTACCAGATCACTGAAGCTTTCTTT
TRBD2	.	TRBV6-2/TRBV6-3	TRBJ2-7	CASRRTSGSTWTSCEQYF	TGTGCCAGCAGACGGACTAGCGGGAGTACATGGACCTCCTGCGAGCAGTACTTC
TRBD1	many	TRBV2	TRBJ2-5	CASSEGQRETQYF	TGTGCCAGCAGTGAGGGACAGAGAGAGACCCAGTACTTC
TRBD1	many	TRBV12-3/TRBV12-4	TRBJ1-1	CASTGQGAEAFF	TGTGCCAGCACAGGACAGGGGGCTGAAGCTTTCTTT
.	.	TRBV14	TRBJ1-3	CASSQGRSGNTIYF	TGTGCCAGCAGCCAGGGCCGCTCTGGAAACACCATATATTTT